The 25 T cell receptor beta chains given below trace back to one sample, sequenced in a study of blood T cell repertoires in COVID-19. TCRdb keeps only in-frame clones here, not all; method: immunoSEQ multiplex PCR. The sample yields 200,000 to 250,000 clones, about nine tenths seen once. The specimen was PBMCs or T cells enriched from blood (not recorded which). The receptors come from a man aged 35-49 years who had recovered from COVID-19.

The V and J genes are TRBV9 and TRBJ2-5, with 12 bases fitting TRBD2. Germline CDR1 SGDLS, CDR2 YYNGEE. The CDR3 is 16 amino acids. V trimming: 4 bases; J trimming: 2 bases; junction bases outside the gene matches: 6. As DNA, the CDR3 is TGTGCCAGCAGCCCACTAGCGGGGGGCCCTCAAGAGACCCAGTACTTC. Protein sequence: CASSPLAGGPQETQYF.

This clone was recorded only once. The chain recombines TRBV2 with TRBJ2-7, with D unclear. V lost 1 base to trimming and J lost 3 bases, with 7 bases between them. This CDR3 has 13 residues. From germline, CDR1 is SNHLY and CDR2 FYNNEI. CDR3 sequence reads: CASSEESGYEQYF. The CDR3 coding sequence is TGTGCCAGCAGTGAAGAGTCGGGCTACGAGCAGTACTTC.

This clone was seen more than once but under ten times. The chain links TRBV7-2 to TRBJ2-2; D unresolved. The V end was cut by 8 bases, the J end by 0 bases, with 10 bases between. The CDR3 extends over 14 amino acids. CDR1 SGHTA and CDR2 FQGNSA come from the germline V gene. The CDR3 sequence: CASRKAPNTGELFF. The CDR3 coding sequence is TGTGCCAGCCGGAAAGCGCCGAACACCGGGGAGCTGTTTTTT.

The chain couples TRBV15 to TRBJ1-6; D perhaps matches TRBD1 (5 bases). The CDR3 has 16 amino acids. The V gene's germline CDR1 is LNHNV and CDR2 YYDKDF (reference sequence). V dropped 0 bases and J dropped 8 bases, with 14 bases sitting between them. The CDR3 region is CATSRETGDPYSPLHF. CDR3 sequence (DNA): TGTGCCACCAGCAGAGAAACAGGAGACCCCTATTCACCCCTCCACTTT. Full variable domain (outside the CDR3, taken from reference TRBV15 and TRBJ1-6): DAMVIQNPRYQVTQFGKPVTLSCSQTLNHNVMYWYQQKSSQAPKLLFHYYDKDFNNEADTPDNFQSRRPNTSFCFLDIRSPGLGDTAMYLCATSRETGDPYSPLHFGNGTRLTVT.

V is TRBV10-3 and J is TRBJ2-4; the match to TRBD2 covers 12 bases. The trim removed 1 base at V and 9 bases at J, leaving 10 bases unmatched. Germline CDR1 ENHRY, CDR2 SYGVKD. This CDR3 region has 17 residues. The CDR3 coding sequence is TGTGCCATCAGTGAGTACGCTAGCGGGAGGGCCACGGGCATTCAGTACTTC. This codes for CAISEYASGRATGIQYF.

The chain couples TRBV18 to TRBJ1-1; no definite D call. Germline lookup yields CDR1 KGHSH and CDR2 LQKENI. The germline V and J ends were trimmed by 0 bases and 4 bases, with 12 bases remaining between them. CDR3 length: 15 amino acids. The CDR3 spells CASSPPSSQSTEAFF. CDR3 nucleotides: TGTGCCAGCTCACCACCATCCTCACAGAGCACTGAAGCTTTCTTT.

The chain links TRBV7-8 to TRBJ1-3; 11 bases are shared with TRBD1. This CDR3 has 16 residues. Losses at the gene ends were 1 base for V and 4 bases for J; bases not matched to a gene: 3. The V gene's germline CDR1 is SGHVS and CDR2 FQNEAQ. The CDR3 DNA sequence: TGTGCCAGCAGCTTAGGGACAGGGGGCTCCGGAAACACCATATATTTT. The encoded protein is CASSLGTGGSGNTIYF.

The V gene is TRBV9, the J gene TRBJ2-7; 7 bases align to TRBD1. CDR3 length: 13 amino acids. With V trimmed by 3 bases and J by 2 bases, 2 bases remained unmatched. CDR1 and CDR2 from the germline V gene are SGDLS and YYNGEE. The CDR3 region is CASSADRAYEQYF. In DNA, the CDR3 is TGTGCCAGCAGCGCCGACAGGGCCTACGAGCAGTACTTC. Filled out from reference TRBV9 and TRBJ2-7, the complete variable domain reads DSGVTQTPKHLITATGQRVTLRCSPRSGDLSVYWYQQSLDQGLQFLIQYYNGEERAKGNILERFSAQQFPDLHSELNLSSLELGDSALYFCASSADRAYEQYFGPGTRLTVT.

The chain employs TRBV18 and TRBJ1-4; 9 bases agree with TRBD1. CDR1 and CDR2 from the germline V gene are KGHSH and LQKENI. The CDR3 runs to 15 residues. The J segment lost 4 bases and the V segment lost 3 bases, leaving 3 bases of the junction unmatched. Here the CDR3 reads CASSPGDRVNEKLFF. The CDR3 DNA is TGTGCCAGCTCACCTGGGGACAGGGTTAATGAAAAACTGTTTTTT.

J is TRBJ2-7 and V is TRBV7-2; 10 positions agree with TRBD1. Trimming cost V 3 bases and J 3 bases; bases outside gene matches: 2. CDR3 size: 14 residues. Germline-derived CDR1 and CDR2 are SGHTA and FQGNSA. The CDR3 region has the DNA TGTGCCAGCAGCTTCGGGACAGGGGACTACGAGCAGTACTTC. Encoded protein: CASSFGTGDYEQYF.

The chain links TRBV2 to TRBJ2-7, with D perhaps TRBD1 (6 bases). The CDR3 has 12 amino acids. The V end lost 6 bases, the J end lost 4 bases, and 10 bases lay between the germline ends. Germline CDR1 and CDR2: SNHLY and FYNNEI. The CDR3 reads CASSLTGYEQYF. In DNA, the CDR3 is TGTGCCAGCAGCCTGACAGGTTACGAGCAGTACTTC.

V is TRBV28 and J is TRBJ1-1; D is perhaps TRBD1 (6 bases). The CDR3 spans 13 residues. Germline CDR1 is MDHEN and CDR2 is SYDVKM. V dropped 7 bases and J dropped 0 bases, with 9 bases sitting between them. The CDR3 loop is CASTGQLNTEAFF. CDR3 nucleotides: TGTGCCAGCACCGGACAGTTGAACACTGAAGCTTTCTTT.

J is TRBJ2-1 and V is TRBV7-9; 9 bases fit TRBD2. J lost 14 bases, V lost 7 bases, and 15 bases had no gene match. Germline assignment: CDR1 SEHNR and CDR2 FQNEAQ (reference sequence). This CDR3 comprises 14 residues. DNA for the CDR3: TGTGCCAGCACCCCGGGACTAGCCGGTGGGATTGAGTTCTTC. Its translation: CASTPGLAGGIEFF. The full variable domain, rest sourced from reference TRBV7-9 and TRBJ2-1, is DTGVSQNPRHKITKRGQNVTFRCDPISEHNRLYWYRQTLGQGPEFLTYFQNEAQLEKSRLLSDRFSAERPKGSFSTLEIQRTEQGDSAMYLCASTPGLAGGIEFFGPGTRLTVL.

The chain links TRBV19 to TRBJ1-3, with 10 bases fitting TRBD1. Looked up from germline, CDR1 is LNHDA and CDR2 is SQIVND (reference sequence). The CDR3 runs 14 residues. Trimming cost V 5 bases and J 8 bases; bases outside gene matches: 6. The CDR3 DNA is TGTGCCAGTAGTCCACGGACAGGGGGAGACACCATATATTTT. Its protein product is CASSPRTGGDTIYF.

The chain combines TRBV12-3 or TRBV12-4 with TRBJ1-2; D remains unclear. The CDR3 has 13 amino acids. The V gene lost 1 base and the J gene lost 4 bases, with 7 bases spanning the gap. In nucleotides, the CDR3 is TGTGCCAGCAGTTTAGTTTCAGGCTATGGCTACACCTTC. It codes for CASSLVSGYGYTF.

The chain links TRBV19 to TRBJ1-2; perhaps TRBD1 as D (6 bases). Trimming removed 1 base at V and 8 bases at J, with 11 bases between. Per the germline V gene, CDR1 is LNHDA and CDR2 is SQIVND (reference sequence). There are 13 residues in the CDR3. The CDR3 sequence is CASSIVTDRGYTF. The CDR3, as DNA: TGTGCCAGTAGTATAGTAACGGACAGAGGCTACACCTTC.

The chain combines TRBV5-1 with TRBJ2-1; 9 bases match TRBD1. CDR3 length: 14 amino acids. With 2 bases clipped from V and 7 bases from J, the junction kept 4 bases outside the gene matches. Per the germline V gene, CDR1 is SGHRS and CDR2 is YFSETQ. CDR3 sequence (DNA): TGCGCCAGCAGCTTAGGGGACAGGGAAAATGAGCAGTTCTTC. The encoded protein is CASSLGDRENEQFF.

The chain is built from TRBV5-1 and TRBJ2-1; 14 bases are shared with TRBD2. In germline, CDR1 is SGHRS, CDR2 YFSETQ. The CDR3 extends over 15 amino acids. Losses at the gene ends were 5 bases for V and 8 bases for J; bases not matched to a gene: 6. The chain's CDR3 is CASRAPGLAGDEQFF. CDR3 nucleotide sequence: TGCGCCAGCAGGGCGCCGGGACTAGCGGGAGATGAGCAGTTCTTC.

The V gene is TRBV16, the J gene TRBJ2-1; 8 bases are shared with TRBD2. Germline V gene data show CDR1 as KGHSY and CDR2 as FQNENV. The V and J ends lost 6 bases and 15 bases, in that order; junction bases with no gene match: 10. The CDR3 is 12 amino acids. The CDR3 protein is CASSPSGRAPFF. The CDR3 DNA sequence: TGTGCCAGCAGTCCCTCCGGGAGGGCCCCGTTCTTC.

J is TRBJ2-1 and V is TRBV6-2 or TRBV6-3, with 7 bases matching TRBD2. The germline V gene encodes CDR1 MNHEY and CDR2 SVGEGT. The CDR3 spans 16 residues. J was trimmed by 0 bases and V by 2 bases; bases with no gene match: 4. CDR3 DNA: TGTGCCAGCAGTTACGGTCTAGCGGCCTCCTACAATGAGCAGTTCTTC. Its translation: CASSYGLAASYNEQFF.

The chain employs TRBV7-2 and TRBJ1-3, with TRBD1 identical over 10 bases. J was trimmed by 4 bases and V by 2 bases; bases with no gene match: 8. Germline loops: CDR1 SGHTA, CDR2 FQGNSA. The length of the CDR3 is 17 residues. CDR3 in DNA: TGTGCCAGCAGCTTATCCCTAGGGACAGGGGTGGGAAACACCATATATTTT. Translating gives CASSLSLGTGVGNTIYF. Full variable domain (outside the CDR3, taken from reference TRBV7-2 and TRBJ1-3): GAGVSQSPSNKVTEKGKDVELRCDPISGHTALYWYRQSLGQGLEFLIYFQGNSAPDKSGLPSDRFSAERTGGSVSTLTIQRTQQEDSAVYLCASSLSLGTGVGNTIYFGEGSWLTVV.

This chain joins TRBV7-9 and TRBJ2-1, with TRBD1 identical over 9 bases. V lost 3 bases, J lost 6 bases, and 12 bases stayed unmatched. CDR3 length: 17 amino acids. Germline loops: CDR1 SEHNR, CDR2 FQNEAQ (reference sequence). The CDR3: CASSLRAGTGYANEQFF. CDR3 nucleotides: TGTGCCAGCAGCTTGCGAGCCGGGACAGGGTATGCCAATGAGCAGTTCTTC.

This chain connects TRBV7-8 to TRBJ1-5, with TRBD1 identical over 9 bases. Trimming removed 3 bases from V and 6 bases from J; junction bases left unmatched: 6. Germline assignment: CDR1 SGHVS and CDR2 FQNEAQ. This CDR3 is built from 15 residues. CDR3 nucleotides: TGTGCCAGCAGCTTGGTGGACAGGGGAAGTCAGCCCCAGCATTTT. Translation gives CASSLVDRGSQPQHF.

This clone was seen a single time. This chain uses TRBV27 with TRBJ2-1; 8 bases are a match to TRBD2. This CDR3 comprises 18 residues. Per the germline V gene, CDR1 is MNHEY and CDR2 is SMNVEV (reference sequence). J gave up 8 bases and V 2 bases, and 17 bases lay outside the gene matches. The CDR3 nucleotides read TGTGCCAGCAGTTTAAGTCGGCTAGCGGGTATAACAATATATGAGCAGTTCTTC. It is translated as CASSLSRLAGITIYEQFF.

The V gene is TRBV5-1, the J gene TRBJ1-2; D unresolved. Germline CDR1 is SGHRS and CDR2 is YFSETQ. The V end was cut by 0 bases, the J end by 2 bases, with 8 bases between. This CDR3 contains 14 residues. The CDR3 coding sequence is TGCGCCAGCAGCTTGGGCCCTATGAACTATGGCTACACCTTC. Protein sequence: CASSLGPMNYGYTF.